The 20 T cell receptor beta chains reported below all come from one sample, sequenced in a study of blood T cells in healthy people across ages. A second roughly 6 to 11 cycle PCR used barcoded and J-beta primers. TCRdb processed the 5' RACE reads anew with MiXCR; each CDR3 protein has one entry. Of about 1,400,000 distinct CDR3 sequences in the sample, approximately 59% were seen once. Sequenced material: blood. The source of these receptors is a young man in good health.

V gene TRBV25-1 combines with J gene TRBJ2-1; 9 bases are a match to TRBD2. The V and J ends lost 2 bases and 1 base, in that order; junction bases with no gene match: 9. Germline CDR1 reads MGHDK; CDR2 reads SYGVNS. CDR3 size: 18 residues. The CDR3 sequence is CASSEMFGRGGSYNEQFF. DNA of the CDR3: TGTGCCAGCAGTGAAATGTTTGGGCGGGGGGGTTCCTACAATGAGCAGTTCTTC.

This clonotype was seen a handful of times. The chain employs TRBV27 and TRBJ1-1; D is uncertain. In germline, CDR1 is MNHEY, CDR2 SMNVEV (reference sequence). Trimming took off 5 bases at V and 0 bases at J, with 7 bases between the two ends. This CDR3 is built from 13 residues. CDR3 protein: CASSAGLNTEAFF. The CDR3 DNA reads as TGTGCCAGCAGTGCCGGCTTGAACACTGAAGCTTTCTTT.

Here the CDR3 DNA reads TGTGCCAGCACCCTCGGTGGGCAGTGCACCTTC. It specifies CASTLGGQCTF. The chain carries TRBV5-6 and TRBJ1-2; D is unclear. CDR1 SGHDT and CDR2 YYEEEE come from the germline V gene. V shed 6 bases and J shed 13 bases, with 16 bases lying between them. This CDR3 comprises 11 residues.

This chain connects TRBV20-1 to TRBJ2-5; D ambiguous. The ends were cut back, 6 bases at V and 5 bases at J, with 19 bases in the middle. Germline lookup yields CDR1 DFQATT and CDR2 SNEGSKA (reference sequence). The CDR3 sequence is 14 residues long. The CDR3 DNA reads as TGCAGTGCCGGTAGGCAGCTGATGGGGGAGACCCAGTACTTC. Translation: CSAGRQLMGETQYF.

This rearrangement joins TRBV7-9 to TRBJ1-4, with D possibly matching TRBD1 (5 bases). Germline V gene data show CDR1 as SEHNR and CDR2 as FQNEAQ (reference sequence). This CDR3 is built from 11 residues. Trimming took 8 bases from V and 10 from J, leaving 11 bases between them. The CDR3 DNA is TGTGCCAGCGATATCGGGGGAAAACTGTTTTTT. Translated, it gives CASDIGGKLFF.

The V call is TRBV4-2, the J call TRBJ2-2, with 12 bases that match TRBD2. V dropped 1 base and J dropped 5; count of bases not matched to a gene: 11. This CDR3 has 19 amino acids. Germline values: CDR1 LGHNA, CDR2 YNFKEQ. The CDR3 loop is CASSQVGLAGGPGTGELFF. Here the CDR3 DNA reads TGTGCCAGCAGCCAAGTAGGGCTAGCGGGGGGGCCGGGTACCGGGGAGCTGTTTTTT.

This clonotype was recorded a few times. The chain has TRBV4-2 and TRBJ2-3; 10 nucleotides match TRBD1. The V and J ends lost 3 bases and 3 bases, in that order; junction bases with no gene match: 6. This CDR3 spans 16 amino acids. Germline V gene sequence: CDR1 LGHNA, CDR2 YNFKEQ. The CDR3 DNA reads TGTGCCAGCAGCCAGCTTGACAGGGGGCGGACAGATACGCAGTATTTT. Translation gives CASSQLDRGRTDTQYF.

CDR3: CASSSDSTFGTDTQYF. The CDR3 bases are TGTGCCAGCAGCTCGGACTCGACCTTTGGCACAGATACGCAGTATTTT. This rearrangement joins TRBV7-2 to TRBJ2-3; a weak D match, TRBD2 (5 bases). The germline V gene has CDR1 SGHTA and CDR2 FQGNSA. The CDR3 loop spans 16 amino acids. V was trimmed by 4 bases and J by 1 base, leaving 15 bases between them. Supplemented by reference TRBV7-2 and TRBJ2-3, the full variable domain reads GAGVSQSPSNKVTEKGKDVELRCDPISGHTALYWYRQSLGQGLEFLIYFQGNSAPDKSGLPSDRFSAERTGGSVSTLTIQRTQQEDSAVYLCASSSDSTFGTDTQYFGPGTRLTVL.

The genes are TRBV20-1 and TRBJ2-7; TRBD2 aligns across 8 bases. The closer fit of TRBJ2-5 to the DNA end suggests the J call may be wrong. This CDR3 is 16 amino acids long. Germline lookup yields CDR1 DFQATT and CDR2 SNEGSKA (reference sequence). The CDR3 is CSARGAGAAGEVTQYF. CDR3 in DNA: TGCAGTGCTAGAGGGGCGGGGGCAGCGGGGGAGGTGACCCAGTACTTC.

A note on this clonotype: At one end, the junction sequence differs from germline, possibly due to a read error. J is TRBJ2-4 and V is TRBV7-9; TRBD1 aligns across 11 bases. The J call may be incorrect, as the DNA end agrees better with TRBJ2-7. CDR3 size: 15 residues. The germline gives CDR1 SEHNR, CDR2 FQNEAQ (reference sequence). As DNA, the CDR3 is TGTGCCAGCGGCTTAGTTGGGACAGGGGGCTACGAGCAGTACTTC. Protein product: CASGLVGTGGYEQYF.

This chain uses TRBV16 with TRBJ1-1, with D possibly matching TRBD1 (5 bases). Germline V gene data show CDR1 as KGHSY and CDR2 as FQNENV. This CDR3 has 13 residues. V gave up 0 bases and J gave up 8 bases, with 10 bases separating them. The CDR3 is CASSQSWGVEAFF. DNA for the CDR3: TGTGCCAGCAGCCAATCCTGGGGGGTCGAAGCTTTCTTT.

The genes are TRBV4-1 and TRBJ1-1, with 8 nucleotides matching TRBD1. V lost 0 bases to trimming and J lost 3 bases; unmatched junction nucleotides: 3. Germline V gives CDR1 MGHRA, CDR2 YSYEKL. This CDR3 has 15 residues. CDR3 residues: CASSQEDREDTEAFF. The CDR3 DNA sequence: TGCGCCAGCAGCCAAGAGGACAGGGAGGACACTGAAGCTTTCTTT.

This clonotype has just one count. CDR3 DNA sequence: TGCGCCAGCAGCGAGCGGGACAGGCCCAATTCACCCCTCCACTTT. Its protein is CASSERDRPNSPLHF. The V and J genes are TRBV5-1 and TRBJ1-6; 8 bases line up with TRBD1. Looked up from germline, CDR1 is SGHRS and CDR2 is YFSETQ. The CDR3 sequence is 15 residues long. The junction had 7 bases not matched to a gene; V was cut back by 4 bases and J by 7 bases.

This chain uses TRBV7-9 with TRBJ2-6; 7 nucleotides agree with TRBD1. The CDR3 extends over 19 amino acids. The germline CDR1 and CDR2 sequences are SEHNR and FQNEAQ (reference sequence). J lost 1 base, V lost 6 bases, and 15 bases had no gene match. The CDR3 DNA reads as TGTGCCAGCAGTTCCGGACAGGCCCATAGGAATTCTGGGGCCAACGTCCTGACTTTC. Its protein is CASSSGQAHRNSGANVLTF.

This chain links TRBV7-9 with TRBJ2-4; possible D gene TRBD2, 6 bases. CDR1 and CDR2 from the germline V gene are SEHNR and FQNEAQ (reference sequence). CDR3 size: 18 residues. Deletions cut 5 bases from V and 0 bases from J, with 20 bases between. This chain's CDR3 is CASSRLAEFGGAKNIQYF. For the CDR3, the DNA is TGTGCCAGCAGCCGTCTGGCAGAGTTCGGGGGAGCCAAAAACATTCAGTACTTC.

The rearrangement uses TRBV20-1 and TRBJ1-5; tentative D call: TRBD1 (5 bases). The CDR3 is made up of 15 amino acids. Germline loops: CDR1 DFQATT, CDR2 SNEGSKA (reference sequence). The germline V and J ends were trimmed by 2 bases and 4 bases, with 15 bases remaining between them. CDR3 loop: CSARFLRDSNQPQHF. CDR3 sequence (DNA): TGCAGTGCTAGATTCCTCCGGGACTCTAATCAGCCCCAGCATTTT.

This chain uses TRBV12-3 or TRBV12-4 with TRBJ2-5; 9 bases are a match to TRBD2. This CDR3 contains 16 residues. Unmatched junction bases numbered 18, after V lost 5 bases and J lost 11 bases. DNA of the CDR3: TGTGCCAGCAGTCAATGGGGCGGGGGGGTATACGATGAGCAGTACTTC. Translated, it gives CASSQWGGGVYDEQYF.

The chain has TRBV3-1 and TRBJ2-1; D tentatively reads TRBD1 or TRBD2 (6 bases each). Germline V gene sequence: CDR1 LGHDT, CDR2 YNNKEL (reference sequence). CDR3 length: 14 amino acids. The V gene lost 2 bases and the J gene lost 8 bases, with 13 bases spanning the gap. In nucleotides, the CDR3 is TGTGCCAGCAGCCAACGCGGGGACACGGATGAGCAGTTCTTC. It translates to CASSQRGDTDEQFF.

The CDR3 spells CASSLVSGPMIFNEQFF. CDR3 in DNA: TGCGCCAGCAGCTTGGTTTCAGGCCCGATGATCTTCAATGAGCAGTTCTTC. The V call is TRBV5-1, the J call TRBJ2-1, with D unclear. This CDR3 region has 17 residues. Trimming stripped 0 bases from V and 6 bases from J, with 19 bases between. The germline gives CDR1 SGHRS, CDR2 YFSETQ. Full variable domain (outside the CDR3, taken from reference TRBV5-1 and TRBJ2-1): KAGVTQTPRYLIKTRGQQVTLSCSPISGHRSVSWYQQTPGQGLQFLFEYFSETQRNKGNFPGRFSGRQFSNSRSEMNVSTLELGDSALYLCASSLVSGPMIFNEQFFGPGTRLTVL.

V usage is TRBV29-1 and J usage is TRBJ2-5; D gene ambiguous. Deletions cut 0 bases from V and 2 bases from J, with 13 bases between. This CDR3 is 15 amino acids long. Germline CDR1 SQVTM, CDR2 ANQGSEA. The CDR3 DNA sequence: TGCAGCGTTGAAGATCGAGGTTTGGGGCAAGAGACCCAGTACTTC. Translation gives CSVEDRGLGQETQYF.